These T cell receptor beta chains were read from a single sample in a study of metastatic and nonmetastatic thyroid tumors. From the PCR reads, TCRdb re-called clones with MiXCR. The table shows approximately 65,000 clones, with under 5% occurring only once. The sequenced material came from blood. The receptors shown here come from a female donor with papillary thyroid cancer or a benign thyroid nodule (not recorded which). Some clones in this sample may be carry-over from other donors' samples. Both conserved end residues are part of each CDR3. Each record gives: clone size, D gene, J gene, V gene, CDR3 DNA, CDR3 protein. The D gene is left open where the match is weak. Only some rows state a clone size, as once, few, many or a class for expanded clones.

abundance: many
d_gene: TRBD1
j_gene: TRBJ1-3
v_gene: TRBV28
CDR3nt: TGTGCCAGCAGCTTACAGGGGGCTGGAAACACCATATATTTT
CDR3aa: CASSLQGAGNTIYF

abundance: few
d_gene: NA
j_gene: TRBJ2-7
v_gene: TRBV28
CDR3nt: TGTGCCAGCAGTTTGGTGGCGGTTCCCTACGAGCAGTACTTC
CDR3aa: CASSLVAVPYEQYF

abundance: few
d_gene: NA
j_gene: TRBJ2-1
v_gene: TRBV5-1
CDR3nt: TGCGCCAGCAGCCCCAGGGGGGTAGGATACGATGAGCAGTTCTTC
CDR3aa: CASSPRGVGYDEQFF

abundance: many
d_gene: NA
j_gene: TRBJ1-5
v_gene: TRBV28
CDR3nt: TGTGCCAGCAGGGACCGGCAGGACAATCAGCCCCAGCATTTT
CDR3aa: CASRDRQDNQPQHF

abundance: few
d_gene: NA
j_gene: TRBJ1-2
v_gene: TRBV12-3/TRBV12-4
CDR3nt: TGTGCCAGCAGTTTAGCTCCACGCGAGTATGGCTACACCTTC
CDR3aa: CASSLAPREYGYTF

abundance: many
d_gene: NA
j_gene: TRBJ2-3
v_gene: TRBV2
CDR3nt: TGTGCCAGCAGTGAAGCGCTTCCCACAGATACGCAGTATTTT
CDR3aa: CASSEALPTDTQYF

abundance: NA
d_gene: NA
j_gene: TRBJ1-1
v_gene: TRBV18
CDR3nt: TGTGCCAGCTCACTCCGGGTGTCGGGGGCGAGGACTGAAGCTTTCTTT
CDR3aa: CASSLRVSGARTEAFF

abundance: few
d_gene: NA
j_gene: TRBJ2-7
v_gene: TRBV6-2/TRBV6-3
CDR3nt: TGTGCAACTCTCGGGGTCTCTGACGAGAAGTACTTC
CDR3aa: CATLGVSDEKYF

abundance: NA
d_gene: TRBD2
j_gene: TRBJ2-7
v_gene: TRBV2
CDR3nt: TGTGCCAGCAGTGAACAAACCCTAGCGGGAGTGAGCGAGCAGTACTTC
CDR3aa: CASSEQTLAGVSEQYF

abundance: few
d_gene: NA
j_gene: TRBJ2-3
v_gene: TRBV27
CDR3nt: TGTGCCAGCAGTTTACCAGGTAGCACAGATACGCAGTATTTT
CDR3aa: CASSLPGSTDTQYF

abundance: few
d_gene: TRBD1
j_gene: TRBJ1-2
v_gene: TRBV6-5
CDR3nt: TGTGCCAGCAGATACGGGACAGGGGATGGCTACACCTTC
CDR3aa: CASRYGTGDGYTF

abundance: many
d_gene: NA
j_gene: TRBJ1-1
v_gene: TRBV3-1
CDR3nt: TGTGCCAGCAGCCAAGTCCACGGACGGCCGAACACTGAAGCTTTCTTT
CDR3aa: CASSQVHGRPNTEAFF

abundance: many
d_gene: NA
j_gene: TRBJ1-1
v_gene: TRBV3-1
CDR3nt: TGTGCCAGCAGCCAGGGTCTCTGGGTTAGGGAAGCTTTCTTT
CDR3aa: CASSQGLWVREAFF

abundance: NA
d_gene: NA
j_gene: TRBJ1-1
v_gene: TRBV7-9
CDR3nt: TGTGCCAGCGGGGTCAGGGTGAACACTGAAGCTTTCTTT
CDR3aa: CASGVRVNTEAFF

abundance: NA
d_gene: NA
j_gene: TRBJ1-2
v_gene: TRBV7-2
CDR3nt: TGTGCCAGCAGCTTAGGGGGGATCGAAGGCTACACCTTC
CDR3aa: CASSLGGIEGYTF

abundance: few
d_gene: NA
j_gene: TRBJ2-5
v_gene: TRBV9
CDR3nt: TGTGCCAGCAGCGTCAAACAAGAGGAGACCCAGTACTTC
CDR3aa: CASSVKQEETQYF

abundance: NA
d_gene: TRBD2
j_gene: TRBJ2-5
v_gene: TRBV20-1
CDR3nt: TGCAGTGCTAGAGCACTCCCGGGACTAGCGGGAATCCAAGATACCCAGTACTTC
CDR3aa: CSARALPGLAGIQDTQYF

abundance: NA
d_gene: NA
j_gene: TRBJ1-3
v_gene: TRBV5-4
CDR3nt: TGTGCCAGCGGTCCCTCTGGAAACACCATATATTTT
CDR3aa: CASGPSGNTIYF

abundance: many
d_gene: NA
j_gene: TRBJ1-2
v_gene: TRBV5-5
CDR3nt: TGTGCCAGCAGCCAGGGCGCCGCCGGCTACACCTTC
CDR3aa: CASSQGAAGYTF

abundance: once
d_gene: NA
j_gene: TRBJ2-3
v_gene: TRBV30
CDR3nt: TGTGCCTGGAGTCTCGGGGCTAGCACAGATACGCAGTATTTT
CDR3aa: CAWSLGASTDTQYF

abundance: few
d_gene: TRBD1
j_gene: TRBJ2-2
v_gene: TRBV5-4
CDR3nt: TGTGCCAGCAGCTTATTAATAGGACAGGGGGGCACCGGGGAGCTGTTTTTT
CDR3aa: CASSLLIGQGGTGELFF

abundance: NA
d_gene: NA
j_gene: TRBJ2-1
v_gene: TRBV12-5
CDR3nt: TGTGCGGCTAGCACAGGGGGAGGGGCGTACAATGAGCAGTTCTTC
CDR3aa: CAASTGGGAYNEQFF

abundance: few
d_gene: NA
j_gene: TRBJ2-6
v_gene: TRBV6-1
CDR3nt: TGTGCCACCGAGGGTGGGGCCAACGTCCTGACTTTC
CDR3aa: CATEGGANVLTF

abundance: few
d_gene: TRBD1
j_gene: TRBJ2-5
v_gene: TRBV30
CDR3nt: TGTGCCTGGAGTAGAGTAGGGACAGGGGAGACCCAGTACTTC
CDR3aa: CAWSRVGTGETQYF

abundance: many
d_gene: NA
j_gene: TRBJ2-1
v_gene: TRBV5-1
CDR3nt: TGCGCCAGCAGCCCCGCGGGCTATGAGCAGTTCTTC
CDR3aa: CASSPAGYEQFF

abundance: many
d_gene: NA
j_gene: TRBJ2-7
v_gene: TRBV2
CDR3nt: TGTGCCAGCAGTGCTGCACTGAGCTCCTACGAGCAGTACTTC
CDR3aa: CASSAALSSYEQYF

abundance: NA
d_gene: NA
j_gene: TRBJ1-4
v_gene: TRBV12-3/TRBV12-4
CDR3nt: TGTGCCAGCAGACCCGACGGGGGGCCTAATGAAAAACTGGTTTTT
CDR3aa: CASRPDGGPNEKLVF

abundance: few
d_gene: TRBD2
j_gene: TRBJ2-3
v_gene: TRBV2
CDR3nt: TGTGCCAGCAGCCTGGGAGGGACAGATACGCAGTATTTT
CDR3aa: CASSLGGTDTQYF

abundance: NA
d_gene: NA
j_gene: TRBJ1-3
v_gene: TRBV6-1
CDR3nt: TGTGCCAGCAGTAAGGACGGCCCTGGAAACACCATATATTTT
CDR3aa: CASSKDGPGNTIYF

abundance: few
d_gene: TRBD1
j_gene: TRBJ1-2
v_gene: TRBV7-2
CDR3nt: TGTGCCAGCAGCTTAGATAACAGGGGGCGCACGGGGACCTTC
CDR3aa: CASSLDNRGRTGTF

abundance: many
d_gene: NA
j_gene: TRBJ2-5
v_gene: TRBV4-1
CDR3nt: TGCGCCAGCACTCCGACGAGGGGACCCAGTGAGACCCAGTACTTC
CDR3aa: CASTPTRGPSETQYF

abundance: many
d_gene: NA
j_gene: TRBJ2-2
v_gene: TRBV5-5
CDR3nt: TGTGCCAGCAGCGCAGTCGTCCGATCGAACACCGGGGAGCTGTTTTTT
CDR3aa: CASSAVVRSNTGELFF

abundance: many
d_gene: NA
j_gene: TRBJ1-5
v_gene: TRBV24-1
CDR3nt: TGTGCCACCAGTGAGACAGAAAACAATCAGCCCCAGCATTTT
CDR3aa: CATSETENNQPQHF

abundance: few
d_gene: NA
j_gene: TRBJ1-2
v_gene: TRBV10-3
CDR3nt: TGTGCCATCACCCAGGTCCTAGCCGGCCAGTATGGCTACACCTTC
CDR3aa: CAITQVLAGQYGYTF

abundance: NA
d_gene: NA
j_gene: TRBJ1-2
v_gene: TRBV5-1
CDR3nt: TGCGGCAGCAGCTTACAGGGAAACTATGGCTACAGCTTC
CDR3aa: CGSSLQGNYGYSF

abundance: NA
d_gene: TRBD1
j_gene: TRBJ1-6
v_gene: TRBV27
CDR3nt: TGTGCCAGCATACATAGGACAGGGGGCGAGGGGTCGCCCCTCCACTTT
CDR3aa: CASIHRTGGEGSPLHF

abundance: NA
d_gene: NA
j_gene: TRBJ1-2
v_gene: TRBV6-1
CDR3nt: TGTGCCAGCACAGGGAGTGCTAACTATGGCTACACCTTC
CDR3aa: CASTGSANYGYTF

abundance: many
d_gene: TRBD1
j_gene: TRBJ1-2
v_gene: TRBV20-1
CDR3nt: TGCAGTGCTGCCGCGGGACAGACCTATGGCTACACCTTC
CDR3aa: CSAAAGQTYGYTF

abundance: many
d_gene: TRBD2
j_gene: TRBJ2-7
v_gene: TRBV7-9
CDR3nt: TGTGCCAGCAGCGATAGCGGGAGGACGGGAGAGCAGTACTTC
CDR3aa: CASSDSGRTGEQYF

abundance: few
d_gene: NA
j_gene: TRBJ2-5
v_gene: TRBV7-6
CDR3nt: TGTGCCAGCAGCCCGGGATGGACCCAGTACTTC
CDR3aa: CASSPGWTQYF

abundance: many
d_gene: TRBD2
j_gene: TRBJ2-1
v_gene: TRBV20-1
CDR3nt: TGCAGTGCCGCCTCACCATATCCGGGACTAGCGGGAGAATGGTCCTACAATGAGCAGTTCTTC
CDR3aa: CSAASPYPGLAGEWSYNEQFF

abundance: many
d_gene: NA
j_gene: TRBJ2-3
v_gene: TRBV9
CDR3nt: TGTGCCAGCAGCGTAGGGGTCTATGCTACAGATACGCAGTATTTT
CDR3aa: CASSVGVYATDTQYF

abundance: few
d_gene: NA
j_gene: TRBJ1-1
v_gene: TRBV7-3
CDR3nt: TGTGCCAGCAGCTCGGCGAACGGGGGCAGCACTGAAGCTTTCTTT
CDR3aa: CASSSANGGSTEAFF

abundance: NA
d_gene: NA
j_gene: TRBJ2-1
v_gene: TRBV11-3
CDR3nt: TGTGCCAGCAGCCCCAACGGGCGGAACTCCTACAATGAGCAGTTCTTC
CDR3aa: CASSPNGRNSYNEQFF

abundance: many
d_gene: TRBD1
j_gene: TRBJ1-2
v_gene: TRBV12-3/TRBV12-4
CDR3nt: TGTGCCAGCAGTTTATCAGGACAGGGGCCTAGTGGCTACACCTTC
CDR3aa: CASSLSGQGPSGYTF

abundance: many
d_gene: TRBD1
j_gene: TRBJ2-1
v_gene: TRBV6-1
CDR3nt: TGTGCCAGCGCCTCCGGGACAGGGATGGTCAATGAGCAGTTCTTC
CDR3aa: CASASGTGMVNEQFF

abundance: many
d_gene: NA
j_gene: TRBJ2-2
v_gene: TRBV12-3/TRBV12-4
CDR3nt: TGTGCCAGCAGTTTTAGGTTGAGGGGACCTTTTAACACCGGGGAGCTGTTTTTT
CDR3aa: CASSFRLRGPFNTGELFF

abundance: many
d_gene: NA
j_gene: TRBJ2-3
v_gene: TRBV15
CDR3nt: TGTGCCACCAGCAGAGTCAGGGTAGGAGATACGCAGTATTTT
CDR3aa: CATSRVRVGDTQYF

abundance: many
d_gene: NA
j_gene: TRBJ2-1
v_gene: TRBV5-6
CDR3nt: TGTGCCAGCAGCCAGGTGGAAAGGTACAATGAGCAGTTCTTC
CDR3aa: CASSQVERYNEQFF

abundance: few
d_gene: NA
j_gene: TRBJ2-3
v_gene: TRBV10-3
CDR3nt: TGTGCCATCAGTGTTACCGGGAGTGAGACAGATACGCAGTATTTT
CDR3aa: CAISVTGSETDTQYF

abundance: many
d_gene: NA
j_gene: TRBJ2-7
v_gene: TRBV7-9
CDR3nt: TGTGCCAGTTCGGTTAGCTACGAGCAGTACTTC
CDR3aa: CASSVSYEQYF

abundance: many
d_gene: NA
j_gene: TRBJ2-1
v_gene: TRBV12-3/TRBV12-4
CDR3nt: TGTGCCAGCAGTTTAAGCATTAACTACAATGAGCAGTTCTTC
CDR3aa: CASSLSINYNEQFF

abundance: many
d_gene: NA
j_gene: TRBJ1-6
v_gene: TRBV4-1
CDR3nt: TGCGCCAGCAGCCGAGGAAACGAAATCTTTGGGTCACCCCTCCACTTT
CDR3aa: CASSRGNEIFGSPLHF

abundance: many
d_gene: NA
j_gene: TRBJ1-2
v_gene: TRBV30
CDR3nt: TGTGCCTGGAGTATGTTCTCTGGCTACACCTTC
CDR3aa: CAWSMFSGYTF

abundance: NA
d_gene: TRBD2
j_gene: TRBJ2-7
v_gene: TRBV6-2/TRBV6-3
CDR3nt: TGTACCAGCAGTACACCGGGGGGGCACGAGCAGTACTTC
CDR3aa: CTSSTPGGHEQYF

abundance: few
d_gene: TRBD1
j_gene: TRBJ2-7
v_gene: TRBV11-3
CDR3nt: TGTGCCAGCAGCTTATGGGGTCCAAGGGGGCCCCACGAGCAGTACTTC
CDR3aa: CASSLWGPRGPHEQYF

abundance: few
d_gene: NA
j_gene: TRBJ2-5
v_gene: TRBV2
CDR3nt: TGTGCCAGCAGTGCTCGGACGGCGCAAGGGACCCAGTACTTC
CDR3aa: CASSARTAQGTQYF

abundance: many
d_gene: NA
j_gene: TRBJ2-5
v_gene: TRBV5-1
CDR3nt: TGCGCCAGCAGCTTGCTGGGAGGATTGACTAGTCGGGAGACCCAGTACTTC
CDR3aa: CASSLLGGLTSRETQYF

abundance: many
d_gene: TRBD1
j_gene: TRBJ2-4
v_gene: TRBV11-2
CDR3nt: TGTGCCAGCAGCTTAAGCCCGGCAGGGGGTCCCCAAAACATTCAGTACTTC
CDR3aa: CASSLSPAGGPQNIQYF

abundance: few
d_gene: NA
j_gene: TRBJ1-1
v_gene: TRBV2
CDR3nt: TGTGCCAGCAGTGACCAGGTATGGGGTGAAGCTTTCTTT
CDR3aa: CASSDQVWGEAFF